This TCR beta chain was profiled in a study of T cell changes during pregnancy in multiple sclerosis (dated by TCRdb to between 2018 and 2021). Turning to the overall study: The study examined how the T cell repertoire changed over the course of pregnancy in women with multiple sclerosis.

This clone is a singleton in its sample. What this receptor recognizes is not known. No quality values exist for individual bases; no much larger clone is one base distant. Libraries were built with the immunoSEQ multiplex PCR assay. TCRdb limited this immuneACCESS table to in-frame rearrangements with V and J called. A share of clones is missing; checked studies link under half to unresolved V genes, and the rest is unexplained. The sample table lists 50,000 to 70,000 clones, around 90% of them with a count of one. About 5.8% of the sample rests with the top ten. V is shortened by 0 bases, J by 8 bases, and the region joining them spans 13 bases. In the germline V gene, CDR1 corresponds to LGHNA and CDR2 to YNFKEQ. The CDR3, from cysteine to phenylalanine, totals 15 residues. The only DNA kept is the CDR3, 45 bases in frame from the first base.

The chain is assembled from TRBV4-2 and TRBJ1-4; the D gene is possibly TRBD1, with 5 bases matching. This specimen consisted of CD8+ T cells from peripheral blood mononuclear cells, obtained before pregnancy. The clonotype originates from a female donor with multiple sclerosis, enrolled in a pregnancy study. The nucleotides are TGTGCCAGCAGCCAAGAAGTTGGGGCGGGAGAAAAACTGTTTTTT. Its translation reads: CASSQEVGAGEKLFF.